One and the same sample provided the 32 T cell receptor beta chains below, sequenced in a study of regulatory T cells in long-lasting Graves disease. Stated time point: newly diagnosed GD, antithyroid drugs for less than 3 months. RNA isolated from PBMCs was used to make the TCR library. Arm-PCR of CDR3 regions with iRepertoire HTBI primers generated TCR beta libraries. TCRdb reprocessed the multiplex PCR reads with MiXCR, giving one entry per CDR3 protein. The sample shows 400,000 to 500,000 distinct CDR3 sequences, approximately 16% of them seen only once. The data also belong to a second study, concerning T cells in Graves' hyperthyroidism and ophthalmopathy.

The sample was peripheral blood mononuclear cells (PBMCs), taken at new diagnosis, from a patient treated with antithyroid drugs. The source of these receptors is a woman aged 18-29 years with Graves disease.

The chain is built from TRBV7-9 and TRBJ2-5; tentatively, D is TRBD1 or TRBD2 (5 bases each). CDR1 and CDR2 (germline): SEHNR, FQNEAQ (reference sequence). The ends were cut back, 2 bases at V and 5 bases at J, with 12 bases in the middle. The CDR3 is 14 residues long. The CDR3 spells CASSLTGLDETQYF. In DNA form, the CDR3 reads TGTGCCAGCAGCTTAACGGGGCTAGATGAGACCCAGTACTTC.

This clonotype came up a few times. V usage is TRBV10-3 and J usage is TRBJ2-2; D gene unclear. Trimming left V 1 base short and J 1 base short, with 4 bases between. CDR3 size: 14 residues. Germline loops: CDR1 ENHRY, CDR2 SYGVKD. The CDR3 region has the DNA TGTGCCATCAGTGAGTTCAAGAACACCGGGGAGCTGTTTTTT. Its protein product is CAISEFKNTGELFF.

This clonotype was observed many times. The rearrangement uses TRBV11-2 and TRBJ2-1; 8 nucleotides agree with TRBD1. V lost 2 bases, J lost 5 bases, and 8 bases stayed unmatched. The germline V gene has CDR1 SGHAT and CDR2 FQNNGV. CDR3 length: 16 amino acids. Here the CDR3 reads CASSLWTGSGNNEQFF. The CDR3, as DNA: TGTGCCAGCAGCTTATGGACAGGGTCAGGGAACAATGAGCAGTTCTTC. Together with reference TRBV11-2 and TRBJ2-1, the CDR3 gives the full variable domain: EAGVAQSPRYKIIEKRQSVAFWCNPISGHATLYWYQQILGQGPKLLIQFQNNGVVDDSQLPKDRFSAERLKGVDSTLKIQPAKLEDSAVYLCASSLWTGSGNNEQFFGPGTRLTVL.

V gene TRBV20-1 combines with J gene TRBJ2-7, with 9 positions matching TRBD1. The CDR3 covers 14 residues. The ends lost 5 bases at V and 3 bases at J; junction bases unmatched: 8. Germline values: CDR1 DFQATT, CDR2 SNEGSKA (reference sequence). The CDR3 loop is CSALTGGELYEQYF. Here the CDR3 DNA reads TGCAGTGCTCTAACAGGGGGCGAACTCTACGAGCAGTACTTC.

This clonotype came up a few times. The chain combines TRBV5-5 with TRBJ2-2; 8 nucleotides agree with TRBD1. This CDR3 is built from 16 residues. The germline V gene encodes CDR1 SGHKS and CDR2 YYEKEE (reference sequence). V was pared by 4 bases and J by 4 bases, with 9 bases of the junction left unmatched. For the CDR3, the DNA is TGTGCCAGCAGCACACATGGACAGGGACGCACCGGGGAGCTGTTTTTT. This sequence encodes CASSTHGQGRTGELFF.

This clonotype was counted ten times or more. V usage is TRBV5-1 and J usage is TRBJ1-1, with a possible D match to TRBD1 (6 bases). The V gene lost 4 bases and the J gene lost 2 bases, with 12 bases spanning the gap. CDR3 size: 14 residues. Germline V gene lookup returns CDR1 SGHRS and CDR2 YFSETQ. CDR3 DNA sequence: TGCGCCAGCAGCACGGGACACCTTAACACTGAAGCTTTCTTT. Translation: CASSTGHLNTEAFF.

This clonotype was counted at least ten times. V and J are TRBV5-1 and TRBJ2-7; 12 nucleotides align to TRBD2. The ends lost 4 bases at V and 6 bases at J; junction bases unmatched: 8. CDR3 size: 15 residues. Germline V CDR1 and CDR2: SGHRS, YFSETQ. The CDR3 sequence: CASSLRLAGEGEQYF. The CDR3 DNA reads TGCGCCAGCAGCCTACGACTAGCGGGAGAAGGCGAGCAGTACTTC.

The V gene is TRBV27, the J gene TRBJ2-7, with a weak D call TRBD2 (5 bases). From germline, CDR1 is MNHEY and CDR2 SMNVEV (reference sequence). This CDR3 is built from 14 residues. V lost 3 bases and J lost 6, with 15 bases in between. The CDR3 DNA is TGTGCCAGCAGTTTTCGAGAGGGATTCGGCGAGCAGTACTTC. Protein: CASSFREGFGEQYF.

This clonotype has just a few counts. The chain couples TRBV19 to TRBJ2-1; no reliable D call. The DNA end favors TRBJ2-5, so the J call may be wrong. The CDR3 covers 15 residues. Germline-derived CDR1 and CDR2 are LNHDA and SQIVND (reference sequence). In DNA, the CDR3 is TGTGCCAGTAGTCCCAAAGTCCCCCCGAGGGAGACCCAGTACTTC. The encoded protein is CASSPKVPPRETQYF.

This clonotype has ten or more counts. The chain recombines TRBV28 with TRBJ2-1; TRBD2 matches 8 bases. Trimming at V came to 5 bases and at J to 4 bases, leaving 13 bases not matched to a gene. Germline assignment: CDR1 MDHEN and CDR2 SYDVKM. This CDR3 comprises 17 residues. The chain's CDR3 is CASSPSPRLATYNEQFF. CDR3 nucleotides: TGTGCCAGCAGTCCCAGTCCTAGACTAGCGACTTACAATGAGCAGTTCTTC.

The chain carries TRBV5-5 and TRBJ1-5; D ambiguous. This CDR3 comprises 14 residues. V lost 5 bases to trimming and J lost 5 bases, with 14 bases between them. Germline values: CDR1 SGHKS, CDR2 YYEKEE (reference sequence). Here the CDR3 reads CASSPQELDQPQHF. DNA of the CDR3: TGTGCCAGCAGTCCGCAGGAATTGGATCAGCCCCAGCATTTT.

The chain joins TRBV30 to TRBJ1-1; no clear D. The ends were cut back, 5 bases at V and 4 bases at J, with 11 bases in the middle. The germline V gene encodes CDR1 GTSNPN and CDR2 SVGIG (reference sequence). The CDR3 totals 12 residues. The CDR3, as DNA: TGTGCCTGGTCGACCGGTGGCACTGAAGCTTTCTTT. Translated: CAWSTGGTEAFF. The full variable domain, in which reference TRBV30 and TRBJ1-1 provide the parts outside the CDR3, is SQTIHQWPATLVQPVGSPLSLECTVEGTSNPNLYWYRQAAGRGLQLLFYSVGIGQISSEVPQNLSASRPQDRQFILSSKKLLLSDSGFYLCAWSTGGTEAFFGQGTRLTVV.

The sample holds a few counts of this clonotype. This chain uses TRBV6-1 with TRBJ2-2; tentatively, D is TRBD1 or TRBD2 (5 bases each). Germline-derived CDR1 and CDR2 are MNHNS and SASEGT. The germline V and J ends were trimmed by 6 bases and 7 bases, with 24 bases remaining between them. CDR3 length equals 17 residues. The CDR3 nucleotides read TGTGCCAGCAGCCCCTCGGACTTGGGGCTGGTTGGCGGGGAGCTGTTTTTT. Its protein is CASSPSDLGLVGGELFF.

In this sample, this clonotype turned up a few times. This chain uses TRBV9 with TRBJ2-1; 8 bases match TRBD1. V shed 0 bases and J 9 bases; nucleotides not matched to a gene: 8. This CDR3 comprises 15 residues. Germline V gene lookup returns CDR1 SGDLS and CDR2 YYNGEE. This CDR3 reads CASSVDGQGAGEQFF. Written as DNA, the CDR3 is TGTGCCAGCAGCGTAGACGGACAGGGAGCTGGTGAGCAGTTCTTC. Filled out from reference TRBV9 and TRBJ2-1, the complete variable domain reads DSGVTQTPKHLITATGQRVTLRCSPRSGDLSVYWYQQSLDQGLQFLIQYYNGEERAKGNILERFSAQQFPDLHSELNLSSLELGDSALYFCASSVDGQGAGEQFFGPGTRLTVL.

The chain links TRBV5-6 to TRBJ1-5; 9 bases are shared with TRBD1. J lost 5 bases, V lost 4 bases, and 7 bases had no gene match. Germline loops: CDR1 SGHDT, CDR2 YYEEEE. This CDR3 is 15 amino acids long. The CDR3 here is CASSITGQGYQPQHF. The CDR3 region has the DNA TGTGCCAGCAGCATCACGGGACAGGGTTATCAGCCCCAGCATTTT.

This clonotype occurred many times. This chain links TRBV6-5 with TRBJ1-1; 11 bases map to TRBD1. The length of the CDR3 is 15 residues. Per the germline V gene, CDR1 is MNHEY and CDR2 is SVGAGI. V lost 0 bases and J lost 7; bases outside the gene matches: 4. DNA for the CDR3: TGTGCCAGCAGTTACTCGGACAGGGGGCAAGGTGAAGCTTTCTTT. Translating gives CASSYSDRGQGEAFF.

This clonotype was seen ten or more times. V is TRBV4-2 and J is TRBJ2-3; D uncertain. Trimming left V 4 bases short and J 5 bases short, with 10 bases between. Germline V gives CDR1 LGHNA, CDR2 YNFKEQ. The CDR3 length is 13 residues. The CDR3 region has the DNA TGTGCCAGCAGCCTAGTTCTGTTAGATACGCAGTATTTT. It translates to CASSLVLLDTQYF.

This clonotype was found a few times. The genes are TRBV2 and TRBJ1-2; D is unresolved. The V gene lost 2 bases and the J gene lost 3 bases, with 10 bases spanning the gap. The CDR3 length is 14 residues. Germline-derived CDR1 and CDR2 are SNHLY and FYNNEI. CDR3 coding DNA: TGTGCCAGCAGTGAATTTACGGCAGACTATGGCTACACCTTC. Translating gives CASSEFTADYGYTF.

This clonotype has at least ten counts. The chain has TRBV20-1 and TRBJ1-5, with D possibly matching TRBD1 (6 bases). The ends were cut back, 5 bases at V and 3 bases at J, with 14 bases in the middle. Germline assignment: CDR1 DFQATT and CDR2 SNEGSKA (reference sequence). CDR3 length equals 14 residues. The CDR3 DNA sequence: TGCAGTGCTCCGAAACAGGGACTCAATCAGCCCCAGCATTTT. This gives the protein CSAPKQGLNQPQHF.

This clonotype was picked up many times. The chain employs TRBV6-1 and TRBJ1-6, with D unclear. This CDR3 has 15 residues. Trimming took off 5 bases at V and 5 bases at J, with 13 bases between the two ends. The V gene's germline CDR1 is MNHNS and CDR2 SASEGT. The CDR3 DNA reads TGTGCCAGCAGTCAACGGAGGTCTGATAATTCACCCCTCCACTTT. Its translation is CASSQRRSDNSPLHF.

The chain has TRBV29-1 and TRBJ2-2; the D gene is possibly TRBD2 (5 bases). The CDR3 has 11 residues. V lost 6 bases and J lost 7, with 9 bases in between. Germline assignment: CDR1 SQVTM and CDR2 ANQGSEA. CDR3 DNA: TGCAGCGTCGAGCGGAGCGGGGAGCTGTTTTTT. Translated, it gives CSVERSGELFF.

The chain couples TRBV6-1 to TRBJ2-1; either TRBD1 or TRBD2 may fit D (5 bases each). TRBJ2-5 explains the end of the DNA better; the J call may be wrong. Germline-derived CDR1 and CDR2 are MNHNS and SASEGT. The CDR3 runs 11 residues. The CDR3: CASRLGGTQYF. The DNA for the CDR3 is TGTGCCAGCAGACTTGGGGGGACCCAGTACTTC.

Note on this clonotype: Its ends do not fully match the called genes, so a read error is possible. The V call is TRBV20-1, the J call TRBJ2-3; weak D call: TRBD2 (6 bases). This CDR3 contains 16 residues. Germline CDR1 is DFQATT and CDR2 is SNEGSKA (reference sequence). In DNA form, the CDR3 reads TGCAGTGCCGGCTTTTGGAGCGGAACTAGCACAGATGCGCAGTATTTT. Translating gives CSAGFWSGTSTDAQYF.

Ten or more counts support this clonotype. V usage is TRBV28 and J usage is TRBJ1-2, with no clear D. CDR1 is MDHEN and CDR2 is SYDVKM in the germline V gene. V shed 7 bases and J shed 4 bases, with 13 bases lying between them. CDR3 length equals 13 residues. CDR3 DNA sequence: TGTGCCAGCATCTCCAGCTCGATCTATGGCTACACCTTC. Its translation is CASISSSIYGYTF.

This clonotype was observed many times. The chain joins TRBV13 to TRBJ2-1; TRBD1 matches 9 bases. The CDR3 has 16 residues. Per germline, CDR1 PRHDT and CDR2 FYEKMQ (reference sequence). Unmatched junction bases numbered 13, after V lost 7 bases and J lost 6 bases. DNA for the CDR3: TGTGCCAGCAAGGACACACAGGGGGCATCATTCAATGAGCAGTTCTTC. Translating it yields CASKDTQGASFNEQFF. Full variable domain (rest looked up from reference TRBV13 and TRBJ2-1): AAGVIQSPRHLIKEKRETATLKCYPIPRHDTVYWYQQGPGQDPQFLISFYEKMQSDKGSIPDRFSAQQFSDYHSELNMSSLELGDSALYFCASKDTQGASFNEQFFGPGTRLTVL.

The J gene is TRBJ2-7, the V gene TRBV20-1, with D unclear. Germline assignment: CDR1 DFQATT and CDR2 SNEGSKA (reference sequence). This CDR3 comprises 13 residues. The V end was cut by 4 bases, the J end by 1 base, with 11 bases between. CDR3 residues: CSAKRHLSYEQYF. The DNA of the CDR3 is TGCAGTGCTAAAAGACACCTTTCCTACGAGCAGTACTTC.

This clonotype was observed a handful of times. V is TRBV4-3 and J is TRBJ2-1; D is undetermined. The CDR3 is 15 amino acids. Trimming removed 1 base from V and 3 bases from J, with 10 bases in between. Germline V gene lookup returns CDR1 LGHNA and CDR2 YSLEER. The CDR3 bases are TGCGCCAGCAGCCAAGGACTGACGGACTACAATGAGCAGTTCTTC. It specifies CASSQGLTDYNEQFF.

Ten or more counts support this clonotype. The V and J genes are TRBV20-1 and TRBJ2-2, with TRBD1 identical over 8 bases. The germline V gene has CDR1 DFQATT and CDR2 SNEGSKA (reference sequence). V shed 0 bases, J shed 4 bases, and the junction held 7 bases outside the gene matches. The CDR3 spans 16 residues. CDR3 region: CSAREDRGTSTGELFF. In nucleotides, the CDR3 is TGCAGTGCTAGAGAAGACAGGGGAACGTCCACCGGGGAGCTGTTTTTT.

This clonotype was seen once. The chain employs TRBV12-5 and TRBJ1-1; possible D gene TRBD1, 5 bases. In germline, CDR1 is LGHNT, CDR2 FRNRAP. This CDR3 comprises 12 residues. V was shortened by 6 bases and J by 5 bases, with 10 bases between the two germline ends. CDR3 in amino acids: CASGVGATEAFF. For the CDR3, the DNA is TGTGCTAGTGGCGTAGGGGCTACTGAAGCTTTCTTT. Combining the CDR3 with reference TRBV12-5 and TRBJ1-1 gives the whole variable domain DARVTQTPRHKVTEMGQEVTMRCQPILGHNTVFWYRQTMMQGLELLAYFRNRAPLDDSGMPKDRFSAEMPDATLATLKIQPSEPRDSAVYFCASGVGATEAFFGQGTRLTVV.

This clonotype appeared a few times. V gene TRBV20-1 combines with J gene TRBJ2-7; perhaps TRBD2 as D (6 bases). Trimming cost V 0 bases and J 0 bases, with 15 bases left between them. Germline lookup yields CDR1 DFQATT and CDR2 SNEGSKA (reference sequence). This CDR3 region has 16 residues. In DNA form, the CDR3 reads TGCAGTGCTAGAGAAGAAAGCGGGTGGACCTCCTACGAGCAGTACTTC. It encodes CSAREESGWTSYEQYF.

This clonotype has ten or more counts. The genes are TRBV12-3 or TRBV12-4 and TRBJ2-5, with D perhaps matching TRBD1 (6 bases). The V end was cut by 5 bases, the J end by 3 bases, with 16 bases between. This CDR3 region has 15 residues. Here the CDR3 DNA reads TGTGCCAGCAGTCAAGCGCAGGGGCGTAAAGAGACCCAGTACTTC. This sequence encodes CASSQAQGRKETQYF.

There are many counts of this clonotype. V is TRBV7-8 and J is TRBJ2-1; D perhaps matches TRBD1 (5 bases). The CDR3 runs 13 residues. Germline loops: CDR1 SGHVS, CDR2 FQNEAQ. Trimming took 5 bases from V and 4 from J, leaving 9 bases between them. Written as DNA, the CDR3 is TGTGCCAGCAGCCTAAGACAGTACAATGAGCAGTTCTTC. Protein product: CASSLRQYNEQFF.